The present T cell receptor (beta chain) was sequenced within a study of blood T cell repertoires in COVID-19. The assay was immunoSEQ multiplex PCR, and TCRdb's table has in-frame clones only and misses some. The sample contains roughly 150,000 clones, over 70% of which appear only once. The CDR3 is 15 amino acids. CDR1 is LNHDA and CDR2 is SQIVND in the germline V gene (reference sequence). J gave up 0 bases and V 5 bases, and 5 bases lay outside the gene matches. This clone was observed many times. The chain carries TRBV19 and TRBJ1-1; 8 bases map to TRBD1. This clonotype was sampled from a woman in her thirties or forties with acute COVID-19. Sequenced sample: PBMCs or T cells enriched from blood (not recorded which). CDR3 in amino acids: CASSARQGMNTEAFF. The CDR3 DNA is TGTGCCAGTAGTGCGAGACAGGGGATGAACACTGAAGCTTTCTTT.